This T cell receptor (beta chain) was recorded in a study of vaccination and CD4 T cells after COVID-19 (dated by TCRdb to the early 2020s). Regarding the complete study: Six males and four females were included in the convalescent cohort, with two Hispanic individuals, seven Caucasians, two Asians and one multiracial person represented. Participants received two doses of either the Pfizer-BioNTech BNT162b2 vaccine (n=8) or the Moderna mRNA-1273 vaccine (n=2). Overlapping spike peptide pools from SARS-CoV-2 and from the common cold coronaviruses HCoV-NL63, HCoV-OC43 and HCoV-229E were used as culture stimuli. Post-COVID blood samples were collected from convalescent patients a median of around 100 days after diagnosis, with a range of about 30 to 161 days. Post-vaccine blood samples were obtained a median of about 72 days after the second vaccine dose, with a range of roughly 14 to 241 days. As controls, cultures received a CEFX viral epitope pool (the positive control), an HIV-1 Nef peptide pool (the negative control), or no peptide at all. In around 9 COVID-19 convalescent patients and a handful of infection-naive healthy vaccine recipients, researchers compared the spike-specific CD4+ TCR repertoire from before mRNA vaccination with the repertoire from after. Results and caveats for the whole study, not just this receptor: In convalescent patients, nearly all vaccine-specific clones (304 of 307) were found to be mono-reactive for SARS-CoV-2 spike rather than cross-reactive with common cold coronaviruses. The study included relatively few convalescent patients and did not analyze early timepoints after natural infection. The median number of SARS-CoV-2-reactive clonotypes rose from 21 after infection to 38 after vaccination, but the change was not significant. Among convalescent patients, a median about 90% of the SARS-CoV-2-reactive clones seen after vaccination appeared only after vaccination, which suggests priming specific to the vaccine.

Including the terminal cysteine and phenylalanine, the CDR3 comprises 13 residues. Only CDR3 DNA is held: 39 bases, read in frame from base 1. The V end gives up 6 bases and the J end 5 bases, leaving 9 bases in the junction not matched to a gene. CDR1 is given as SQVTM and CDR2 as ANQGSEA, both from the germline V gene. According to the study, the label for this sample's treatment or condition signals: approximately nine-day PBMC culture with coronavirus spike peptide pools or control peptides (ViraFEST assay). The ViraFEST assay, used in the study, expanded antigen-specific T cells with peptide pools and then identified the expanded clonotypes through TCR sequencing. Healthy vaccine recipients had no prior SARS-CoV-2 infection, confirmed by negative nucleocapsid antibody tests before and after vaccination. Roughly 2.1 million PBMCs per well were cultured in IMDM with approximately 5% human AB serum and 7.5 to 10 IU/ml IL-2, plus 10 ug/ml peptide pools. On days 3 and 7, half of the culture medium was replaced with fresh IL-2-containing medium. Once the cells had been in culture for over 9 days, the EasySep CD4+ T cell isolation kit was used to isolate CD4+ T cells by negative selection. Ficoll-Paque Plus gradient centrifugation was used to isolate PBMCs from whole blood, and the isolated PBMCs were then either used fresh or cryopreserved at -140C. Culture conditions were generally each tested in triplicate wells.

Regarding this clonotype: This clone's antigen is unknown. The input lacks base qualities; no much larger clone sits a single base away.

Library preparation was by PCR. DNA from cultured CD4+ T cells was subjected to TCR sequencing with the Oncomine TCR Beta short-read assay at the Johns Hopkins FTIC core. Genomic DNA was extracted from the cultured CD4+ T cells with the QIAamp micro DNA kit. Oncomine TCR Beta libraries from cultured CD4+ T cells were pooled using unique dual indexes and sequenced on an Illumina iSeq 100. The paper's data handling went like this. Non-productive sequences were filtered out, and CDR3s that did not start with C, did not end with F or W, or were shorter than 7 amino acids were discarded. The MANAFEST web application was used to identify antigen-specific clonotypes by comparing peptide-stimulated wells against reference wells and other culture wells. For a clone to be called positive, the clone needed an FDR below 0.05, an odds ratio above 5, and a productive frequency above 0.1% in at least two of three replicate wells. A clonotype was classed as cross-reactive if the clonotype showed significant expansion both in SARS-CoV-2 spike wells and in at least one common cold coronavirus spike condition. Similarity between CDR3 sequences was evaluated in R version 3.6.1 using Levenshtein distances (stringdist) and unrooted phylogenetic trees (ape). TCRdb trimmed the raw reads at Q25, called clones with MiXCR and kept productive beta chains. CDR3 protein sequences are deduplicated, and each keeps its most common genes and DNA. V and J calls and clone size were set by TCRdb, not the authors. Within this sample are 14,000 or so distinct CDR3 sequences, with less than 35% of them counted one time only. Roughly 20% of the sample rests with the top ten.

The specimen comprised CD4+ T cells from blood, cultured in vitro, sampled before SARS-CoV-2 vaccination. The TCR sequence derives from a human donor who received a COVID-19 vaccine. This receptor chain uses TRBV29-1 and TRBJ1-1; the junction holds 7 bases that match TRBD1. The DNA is TGCAGCGTCGCGACAGGGACCATTACTGAAGCTTTCTTT. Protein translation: CSVATGTITEAFF.